This T cell receptor (beta chain) was sequenced for a study of blood T cell repertoires in COVID-19. Whole-study context: Acute-phase and convalescent COVID-19 samples originated in the United States, Italy and Spain. From T cells, B-cell-depleted T cells, or PBMCs came the material, which was cDNA or gDNA.

Germline V lookup: CDR1 MNHEY, CDR2 SMNVEV (reference sequence). The CDR3 has 17 amino acids. V shed 2 bases, J shed 2 bases, and the junction held 10 bases outside the gene matches. This table comes from immunoSEQ multiplex PCR, and its TCRdb copy is limited to in-frame clones, with some not included. This table has 220,000 or so clones, more than 75% appearing once. The receptor's source is a man over 45 who had recovered from COVID-19. Sequencing was performed on peripheral blood. This chain links TRBV27 with TRBJ2-7; 9 nucleotides line up with TRBD1. The CDR3, as DNA: TGTGCCAGCAGTTTAGTGGGACAGGGCGTGGGGGCCTACGAGCAGTACTTC. Protein: CASSLVGQGVGAYEQYF.